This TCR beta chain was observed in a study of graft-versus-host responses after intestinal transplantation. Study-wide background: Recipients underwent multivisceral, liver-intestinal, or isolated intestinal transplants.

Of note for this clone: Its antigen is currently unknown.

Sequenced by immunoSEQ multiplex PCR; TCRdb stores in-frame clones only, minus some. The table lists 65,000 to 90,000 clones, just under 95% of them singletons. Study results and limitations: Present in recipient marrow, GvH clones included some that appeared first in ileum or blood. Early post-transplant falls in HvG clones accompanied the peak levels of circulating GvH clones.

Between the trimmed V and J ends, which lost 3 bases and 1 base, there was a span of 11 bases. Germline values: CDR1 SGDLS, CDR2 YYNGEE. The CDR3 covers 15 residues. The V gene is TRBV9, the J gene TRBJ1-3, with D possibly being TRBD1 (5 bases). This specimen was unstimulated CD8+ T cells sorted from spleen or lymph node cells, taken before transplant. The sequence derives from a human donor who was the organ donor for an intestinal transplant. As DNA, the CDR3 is TGTGCCAGCAGCGAGGGGTCAGGGTCTGGAAACACCATATATTTT. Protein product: CASSEGSGSGNTIYF.